This TCR beta chain is from a study of cytomegalovirus exposure and HLA in healthy donors. Whole-study results and caveats: Earlier analysis yielded a pattern in which most TCR beta V segments were productive about 90% or about 30% of the time.

With respect to this clone: Its cognate antigen is unknown.

The V gene lost 2 bases and the J gene lost 0 bases, with 8 bases spanning the gap. CDR3 length: 14 amino acids. Germline V lookup: CDR1 MNHEY, CDR2 SMNVEV (reference sequence). Use of 60 Vbeta and 13 Jbeta primers characterized the PCR. In the study's own analysis: Later reanalysis found roughly 80 million unique TCR beta chains, roughly 10 million of them shared. The repertoire was sequenced with immunoSEQ multiplex PCR; TCRdb's copy has only in-frame clones and lacks some. From that table come the V and J calls and clone size; the DNA was used to work out D and trimming. The sample carries 130,000 to 150,000 clones, about 80% recorded once.

V and J are TRBV27 and TRBJ2-7; D may be TRBD2 (5 bases). This receptor was identified in a man aged 35-49 years in good health and CMV-seropositive. The sample was PBMCs. Here the CDR3 reads CASSLVGSSYEQYF. The CDR3 DNA follows: TGTGCCAGCAGTTTAGTGGGGAGCTCCTACGAGCAGTACTTC.